One and the same sample provided the 27 T cell receptor beta chains below, sequenced in a study of blood T cell repertoires in COVID-19. Assay: immunoSEQ multiplex PCR; the TCRdb copy retains only in-frame clones and omits some. The sample consists of more than 300,000 clones, roughly 90% of them appearing once. The specimen sequenced was PBMCs or T cells enriched from blood (not recorded which). All receptors come from a woman under 40 who had recovered from COVID-19.

The chain is built from TRBV3-1 (or the pseudogene TRBV3-2) and TRBJ1-5; D gene uncertain. The CDR3 length is 14 residues. Trimming stripped 0 bases from V and 2 bases from J, with 5 bases between. Germline values: CDR1 LGHDT, CDR2 YNNKEL (reference sequence). CDR3 bases: TGTGCCAGCAGCCAAGATATTGGCAATCAGCCCCAGCATTTT. Its translation is CASSQDIGNQPQHF.

The chain is built from TRBV27 and TRBJ1-1; no clear D gene. With 8 bases removed from V and 5 bases from J, the gap between germline ends came to 9 bases. CDR3 length: 11 residues. Germline CDR1 MNHEY, CDR2 SMNVEV (reference sequence). The CDR3 DNA sequence: TGTGCCAGCGGCATCCAAACTGAAGCTTTCTTT. Translation gives CASGIQTEAFF.

The chain uses TRBV9 and TRBJ2-1; D uncertain. V lost 4 bases and J lost 4, with 15 bases in between. The CDR3 spans 15 residues. Germline values: CDR1 SGDLS, CDR2 YYNGEE. DNA for the CDR3: TGTGCCAGCAGCACCCGTGGCGGCCTTTACAATGAGCAGTTCTTC. It codes for CASSTRGGLYNEQFF.

The gene calls are TRBV19 and TRBJ1-1; D may be TRBD1 (5 bases). Germline CDR1 is LNHDA and CDR2 is SQIVND (reference sequence). V lost 4 bases, J lost 0 bases, and 12 bases lay in between. CDR3 length: 15 residues. The CDR3 spells CASSRGHTMNTEAFF. The DNA of the CDR3 is TGTGCCAGTAGTAGAGGACACACTATGAACACTGAAGCTTTCTTT.

The rearrangement joins TRBV4-1 to TRBJ2-1; 9 positions match TRBD2. The CDR3 runs to 14 residues. Trimming removed 8 bases from V and 8 bases from J; junction bases left unmatched: 10. Germline V gives CDR1 MGHRA, CDR2 YSYEKL. The chain's CDR3 is CASVGAAGGHEQFF. The DNA for the CDR3 is TGCGCCAGCGTGGGGGCAGCGGGAGGTCATGAGCAGTTCTTC.

The chain carries TRBV2 and TRBJ2-7; 10 nucleotides match TRBD1. Germline V lookup: CDR1 SNHLY, CDR2 FYNNEI. The CDR3 length is 14 residues. Losses at the gene ends were 6 bases for V and 3 bases for J; bases not matched to a gene: 5. DNA for the CDR3: TGTGCCAGCAGGGGGGACAGGGGATTCTACGAGCAGTACTTC. Residues: CASRGDRGFYEQYF.

This rearrangement joins TRBV27 to TRBJ1-6, with D unclear. Deletions cut 6 bases from V and 5 bases from J, with 17 bases between. The CDR3 has 16 amino acids. In germline, CDR1 is MNHEY, CDR2 SMNVEV (reference sequence). The CDR3 DNA is TGTGCCAGCAGACCTGGGAGCCGTTGGGATAATTCACCCCTCCACTTT. Its protein product is CASRPGSRWDNSPLHF.

The J gene is TRBJ2-2, the V gene TRBV28, with TRBD2 matching 8 bases. V shed 4 bases, J shed 7 bases, and the junction held 8 bases outside the gene matches. The CDR3 extends over 15 amino acids. Germline loops: CDR1 MDHEN, CDR2 SYDVKM. The CDR3 loop reads CASSSNSGRIGELFF. CDR3 nucleotide sequence: TGTGCCAGCAGTTCAAACAGCGGGAGAATCGGGGAGCTGTTTTTT.

The chain links TRBV7-3 to TRBJ2-1; possibly TRBD2 for D (6 bases). This CDR3 has 15 residues. The ends were cut back, 3 bases at V and 6 bases at J, with 15 bases in the middle. CDR1 is SGHTA and CDR2 is FQGTGA in the germline V gene. The chain's CDR3 is CASSFGDSRINEQFF. CDR3 nucleotides: TGTGCCAGCAGCTTCGGGGACTCGCGGATCAATGAGCAGTTCTTC.

The chain joins TRBV28 to TRBJ1-6; tentative D call: TRBD1 (5 bases). Germline CDR1 is MDHEN and CDR2 is SYDVKM. V gave up 2 bases and J gave up 4 bases, with 12 bases separating them. The length of the CDR3 is 16 residues. The CDR3: CASSLSVQAYNSPLHF. CDR3 in DNA: TGTGCCAGCAGTTTAAGCGTACAGGCATATAATTCACCCCTCCACTTT.

V is TRBV15 and J is TRBJ2-3, with 8 bases that match TRBD2. Germline CDR1 is LNHNV and CDR2 is YYDKDF (reference sequence). The CDR3 spans 16 residues. Losses at the gene ends were 0 bases for V and 4 bases for J; bases not matched to a gene: 6. The CDR3 region is CATSRDKRGYADTQYF. The CDR3 DNA is TGTGCCACCAGCAGAGATAAGCGGGGGTATGCAGATACGCAGTATTTT.

This clone was seen a handful of times. This rearrangement joins TRBV7-8 to TRBJ2-3; 8 bases are a match to TRBD2. This CDR3 region has 12 residues. J lost 10 bases, V lost 5 bases, and 5 bases had no gene match. Germline CDR1 and CDR2: SGHVS and FQNEAQ. The CDR3 here is CASSPRGGAQYF. CDR3 DNA sequence: TGTGCCAGCAGCCCCCGGGGGGGAGCGCAGTATTTT.

The V call is TRBV6-5, the J call TRBJ2-7; D is unclear. CDR1 and CDR2 from the germline V gene are MNHEY and SVGAGI. This CDR3 region has 13 residues. Trimming removed 8 bases at V and 7 bases at J, with 18 bases between. This CDR3 is CASVIPGRSEQYF. As DNA, the CDR3 is TGTGCCAGCGTGATTCCTGGCAGGTCGGAGCAGTACTTC.

This clone was counted between two and nine times. The chain recombines TRBV14 with TRBJ2-2, with a possible D match to TRBD2 (5 bases). The V gene's germline CDR1 is SGHDN and CDR2 FVKESK. The CDR3 sequence is 13 residues long. Trimming stripped 6 bases from V and 9 bases from J, with 14 bases between. The CDR3: CASRNSWRRELFF. The CDR3 DNA reads as TGTGCCAGCAGAAATTCTTGGAGGAGGGAGCTGTTTTTT.

This chain connects TRBV28 to TRBJ2-7; 7 bases map to TRBD2. The trim removed 5 bases at V and 2 bases at J, leaving 9 bases unmatched. This CDR3 is 15 amino acids long. Germline values: CDR1 MDHEN, CDR2 SYDVKM. CDR3 region: CASSQSLGGAYEQYF. CDR3 coding DNA: TGTGCCAGCAGTCAGAGTCTGGGGGGGGCCTACGAGCAGTACTTC.

V is TRBV28 and J is TRBJ2-3, with 7 bases aligning to TRBD2. The V gene's germline CDR1 is MDHEN and CDR2 SYDVKM. Trimming took 9 bases from V and 2 from J; bases not matched to a gene: 11. The CDR3 consists of 15 residues. Here the CDR3 DNA reads TGTGCCAGTTCACCCGGGGAGGGGAACACAGATACGCAGTATTTT. It yields the protein CASSPGEGNTDTQYF.

This clone was detected once. The chain links TRBV7-9 to TRBJ2-2; 9 nucleotides agree with TRBD2. The CDR3 has 17 amino acids. Germline CDR1 reads SEHNR; CDR2 reads FQNEAQ (reference sequence). J was trimmed by 1 base and V by 1 base; bases with no gene match: 4. The CDR3 sequence: CASSLGLTSGNTGELFF. In DNA form, the CDR3 reads TGTGCCAGCAGCTTAGGGTTGACTAGCGGGAACACCGGGGAGCTGTTTTTT.

V usage is TRBV7-3 and J usage is TRBJ2-1; 8 bases agree with TRBD1. V shed 8 bases and J 7 bases; nucleotides not matched to a gene: 7. Germline lookup yields CDR1 SGHTA and CDR2 FQGTGA. CDR3 size: 13 residues. The DNA of the CDR3 is TGTGCCAGCGTGGACAGGGCAAAAAATGAGCAGTTCTTC. Amino acids: CASVDRAKNEQFF. The full variable domain, completed using reference TRBV7-3 and TRBJ2-1, is GAGVSQTPSNKVTEKGKYVELRCDPISGHTALYWYRQSLGQGPEFLIYFQGTGAADDSGLPNDRFFAVRPEGSVSTLKIQRTERGDSAVYLCASVDRAKNEQFFGPGTRLTVL.

The rearrangement joins TRBV4-2 to TRBJ1-5, with D perhaps TRBD1 (5 bases). The CDR3 spans 15 residues. Germline CDR1 reads LGHNA; CDR2 reads YNFKEQ. Trimming took 0 bases from V and 7 from J, leaving 13 bases between them. This CDR3 reads CASSQDRRGGQPQHF. CDR3 nucleotides: TGTGCCAGCAGCCAAGATAGGAGGGGAGGACAGCCCCAGCATTTT.

The chain couples TRBV15 to TRBJ1-2; the D gene is possibly TRBD1 (5 bases). Germline CDR1 and CDR2: LNHNV and YYDKDF (reference sequence). The CDR3 is made up of 14 amino acids. With 3 bases removed from V and 8 bases from J, the gap between germline ends came to 16 bases. The DNA of the CDR3 is TGTGCCACCAGCAGGGCCAAAGGGGAGGGAGGCTACACCTTC. Translating gives CATSRAKGEGGYTF.

In this sample, this clone turned up once. The chain joins TRBV29-1 to TRBJ2-1; 7 nucleotides agree with TRBD2. Germline CDR1 reads SQVTM; CDR2 reads ANQGSEA. J was trimmed by 6 bases and V by 4 bases; bases with no gene match: 9. The CDR3 sequence is 14 residues long. The CDR3 spells CSVVGRGGSNEQFF. CDR3 DNA: TGCAGCGTTGTTGGGCGGGGAGGGTCCAATGAGCAGTTCTTC.

V usage is TRBV3-1 (or the pseudogene TRBV3-2) and J usage is TRBJ2-7; 11 nucleotides match TRBD2. The junction had 14 bases not matched to a gene; V was cut back by 4 bases and J by 0 bases. CDR1 and CDR2 from the germline V gene are LGHDT and YNNKEL (reference sequence). The CDR3 contains 19 residues. This CDR3 reads CASSPLGLAGGHSSYEQYF. In DNA form, the CDR3 reads TGTGCCAGCAGCCCCTTGGGGCTAGCGGGGGGCCATAGCTCCTACGAGCAGTACTTC.

The chain is built from TRBV19 and TRBJ1-2, with unresolved D. CDR1 is LNHDA and CDR2 is SQIVND in the germline V gene (reference sequence). The length of the CDR3 is 14 residues. V lost 3 bases and J 2 bases, leaving 10 bases between the germline ends. The DNA of the CDR3 is TGTGCCAGTAGTATGAAGTTCAGGAACTATGGCTACACCTTC. Its translation is CASSMKFRNYGYTF. Filled out from reference TRBV19 and TRBJ1-2, the complete variable domain reads DGGITQSPKYLFRKEGQNVTLSCEQNLNHDAMYWYRQDPGQGLRLIYYSQIVNDFQKGDIAEGYSVSREKKESFPLTVTSAQKNPTAFYLCASSMKFRNYGYTFGSGTRLTVV.

As for this clone: Other nucleotide sequences in the sample specify the same CDR3. The CDR3 spells CASSLTGSTEAFF. CDR3 in DNA: TGTGCCAGTAGTCTTACAGGGTCCACTGAAGCTTTCTTT. V is TRBV19 and J is TRBJ1-1, with D possibly TRBD1 on 6 matching bases. Germline CDR1 reads LNHDA; CDR2 reads SQIVND (reference sequence). The CDR3 covers 13 residues. The ends were cut back, 5 bases at V and 4 bases at J, with 11 bases in the middle.

The V and J genes are TRBV7-9 and TRBJ1-6; 11 bases line up with TRBD1. V lost 0 bases, J lost 10 bases, and 2 bases stayed unmatched. CDR1 is SEHNR, CDR2 FQNEAQ, per germline (reference sequence). This CDR3 is 15 amino acids long. CDR3 sequence reads: CASSLAGQGVSPLHF. DNA for the CDR3: TGTGCCAGCAGCTTAGCGGGACAGGGGGTCTCACCCCTCCACTTT.

This clone was recorded once. The rearrangement uses TRBV6-6 and TRBJ2-3; the D gene is possibly TRBD2 (7 bases). Germline V gene lookup returns CDR1 MNHNY and CDR2 SVGAGI (reference sequence). This CDR3 spans 14 amino acids. With 10 bases removed from V and 0 bases from J, the gap between germline ends came to 14 bases. The CDR3 nucleotides read TGTGCCACTAAGGGGGGGAGGAGCACAGATACGCAGTATTTT. This gives the protein CATKGGRSTDTQYF.

The chain links TRBV19 to TRBJ1-2; D unresolved. This CDR3 has 13 residues. Between the trimmed V and J ends, which lost 6 bases and 4 bases, there was a span of 12 bases. In germline, CDR1 is LNHDA, CDR2 SQIVND (reference sequence). The CDR3 coding sequence is TGTGCCAGTAGGAACTTACTGCTCTATGGCTACACCTTC. Translating gives CASRNLLLYGYTF.